The present TCR beta chain was sequenced within a study of cytomegalovirus exposure and HLA in healthy donors (dated by TCRdb to 2016 to 2017). Concerning the study at large: According to an earlier analysis of a few hundred of the donors, some 170 million T cells yielded 117 million unique TCR beta sequences and approximately 300 Gb of sequence data. An early release covering 550 to 650 HLA-typed donors comprised about 320 gigabases of sequencing data and about 90 million unique TCR sequences. Of the roughly 410 genotyped donors, approximately 80% were placed in the genetic ancestry cluster associated with self-reported Caucasian donors. The study was designed to test whether signatures of past pathogen exposure could be identified by cataloging public T cell receptors. Using immunosequencing, the study profiled T cell repertoires from 500 to 800 subjects and related those repertoires to cytomegalovirus serostatus. Along with the approximately 700-subject first cohort, a separate validation cohort of over a hundred different subjects was used. High-throughput TCR immunosequencing, statistical association of individual TCRs with disease status, and machine learning were combined to predict cytomegalovirus infection status. A later analysis re-examined previously published TCR beta repertoires from 500 to 700 donors and added high-resolution HLA genotyping to investigate patterns of TCR occurrence. In the later analysis, no new phenotypic data were used to find candidate immune exposures; instead, reliance was placed on TCR beta sequences and their occurrence across donors. To decide whether each TCR beta V gene segment behaved as functional or pseudogenic, an earlier analysis of several hundred of the donors relied on high-throughput TCR beta sequencing. Donor age, sex, ethnicity and CMV serostatus were collected together with the repertoire data. Genome-wide SNP genotypes for about three fifths of the roughly 670 donors were used in a later genetic analysis, which treated that subset as a discovery cohort. Every discovery cohort repertoire had been produced on one sequencing platform. HLA typing covered class I and class II loci at four-digit resolution. Typing coverage differed by locus: A, B, C, DRB1 and DQB1 were typed in roughly 620-630 donors, DQA1 in 500 to 550, DPA1 in around 610, and DPB1 in 450 to 480. Because of strong linkage in the cohort, roughly five DR-DQ haplotypes were treated as single units for association and clustering. Across approximately 400 genotyped donors of the cohort, an average of 235,054 unique TCR beta nucleotide sequences per donor were sequenced, and 15% to 20% of those sequences were non-productive. Paper-wide results and their limitations: Cytomegalovirus status was reported to be diagnosed by the classifier with high specificity and sensitivity in both the original and validation cohorts. A total of roughly 160 TCR beta chains were listed by the study as associated with cytomegalovirus. In a later analysis, several top co-occurrence clusters were reported to appear linked to parvovirus B19, influenza, CMV and Epstein-Barr virus. According to the authors, the approach could potentially be generalized to other disease states and immunological phenotypes. Some IMGT-functional V segments, including TRBV6-2 and TRBV6-3, could not be distinguished by the 87-base-pair reads and were therefore excluded. The earlier analysis of some 540 of the donors excluded 15 to 20 rarely observed V segments, including chromosome 9 orphons, because counts were too low. HLA typing was unavailable for some donors at each locus, so association tests used only the typed subset. When HLA alleles, especially DR and DQ, strongly co-occurred, attributing TCR associations to individual alleles was difficult. According to a later analysis, most CMV-associated TCR beta chains appeared to be HLA-restricted, and the HLA associations seemed to be driven largely by CMV exposure. According to a later analysis, TCR association rates differed among HLA loci, with DRB1 alleles showing the most associated TCRs and HLA-C alleles showing the fewest. In an earlier analysis of roughly 500 of the donors, most TCR beta V segments appeared in productive rearrangements about 90% or about 30% of the time, broadly matching IMGT annotations. Three of the identified cytomegalovirus-associated TCR beta chains were confirmed in vitro to be specific for cytomegalovirus antigens. Roughly uniform sequencing depth across donors was assumed in presence/absence analyses, although this assumption may not hold. For the cohort, immune exposure information was limited to CMV serostatus. At a false discovery rate of 0.05, a later analysis linked 15,000 to 20,000 TCR beta sequences to specific HLA alleles. A cluster of highly shared sequence variants was judged likely to represent a technical artifact of the sequencing pipeline. Most TCR sequences were seen in very few donors, while some public TCRs were found in many individuals. In a later analysis, HLA-associated TCR beta chains showed more clonal expansion and lower generation probabilities than non-associated chains that were equally common. This cohort had only TCR beta chains sequenced, and the lack of alpha or paired-chain data limited which features could be detected. Linkage disequilibrium might explain the correlated functional status among segregating V segments, but an unknown experimental factor could not be ruled out. Compared with the 666-donor mean, donors in an Asian-associated ancestry cluster had fewer N-insertions in productive TCRs, according to a later genetic analysis. A further reported finding was that TCR beta sequences accurately predicted the HLA-A and HLA-B alleles for most subjects in the first cohort. V-gene and J-gene trimming of TCR beta chains was associated with a missense DCLRE1C variant in a later genetic analysis, and the association was replicated in an independent cohort.

Counted from cysteine to phenylalanine, this CDR3 has 13 amino acids. Only the CDR3 part of the read is kept: 39 bases, read in frame from the first base. Per the germline V gene (reference sequence), LNHDA is the CDR1 and SQIVND is the CDR2. V is pared back by 7 bases and J by 4 bases, with 11 bases lying between the germline termini. The library came from the immunoSEQ multiplex PCR assay. For the multiplex PCR, a mixture combining 60 forward primers for TCR Vbeta segments and 13 reverse primers for TCR Jbeta segments was used. The CDR3 region of rearranged TCR beta genes was amplified from genomic DNA by a multiplex PCR assay. Amplified TCR beta libraries were sequenced as 87-base-pair reads on the Illumina HiSeq System. The original methods were these. A later analysis tallied 70 million to 100 million unique TCR beta chains across the 610 or so repertoires, and some 10 million of those chains were shared by two or more donors. Raw reads were error-corrected and collapsed into unique sequences by a nearest-neighbor algorithm in which closely related sequences were merged to remove PCR and sequencing errors. CDR3 sequences were aligned to IMGT reference sequences to assign V, D and J gene segments. For a sequence to be retained, a match of at least six nucleotides to both a V gene segment and a J gene segment was required. A rearrangement counted as productive if the CDR3 had no stop codons and remained in frame with V and J, and every other rearrangement counted as non-productive. Following IMGT convention, CDR3 was defined as the stretch from the second conserved V-encoded cysteine up to the conserved J-encoded phenylalanine. The earlier analysis of fewer than 700 of the donors excluded sequences that lacked an unambiguous match to a single V gene segment. In an earlier analysis of 500 to 750 of the donors, V segments were called functional above 56.7% productive rearrangements and were called segregating when the between-donor standard deviation exceeded 5%. A statistical classification framework was built to diagnose cytomegalovirus status from the catalog of TCR beta chain sequences. A later analysis assigned V and J genes by comparing TCR nucleotide sequences with IMGT/GENE-DB human TR gene sequences. A later analysis assigned CDR3 sequences and most-parsimonious VDJ recombination scenarios with the TCRdist pipeline. In a later analysis, every TCR beta chain was defined by the combination of its CDR3 amino acid sequence and its V-gene family, and reads without a unique V-gene family were dropped. In a later analysis, a few hundred highly shared, low-generation-probability nucleotide sequences were removed to address suspected cross-contamination and a sequencing artifact. A later analysis calculated a clonal expansion index for each public chain from normalized within-repertoire ranks of inferred template counts. In a later analysis, generation probabilities were computed using a VDJ recombination model fitted to out-of-frame rearrangements, and the results were checked against IGoR. A later analysis scored TCR-TCR, TCR-HLA and TCR-CMV co-occurrence with hypergeometric tests, applying a repertoire-size bias correction to TCR pairs. In a later analysis, false discovery rates were estimated by permuting HLA or CMV assignments 20 times. In a later analysis, co-occurring TCRs were grouped using DBSCAN, with TCRdist sequence similarity added in when clustering inside HLA-allele-positive subsets. Co-occurrence clustering excluded repertoires with fewer than 30,000 or more than 120,000 public chains, plus five with anomalous nucleotide sharing. TCRdb's version of the immuneACCESS table is confined to in-frame rearrangements and falls short of the full clone set. An unresolved V gene accounts for under half of the shortfall where checked; the remainder is of unknown origin. The V and J calls and the clone size are those of that table, but D and trimming were determined from the DNA. The sample table records about 70,000 clones; around 70% of these occur just once. The ten top clones hold about 10% of the sample.

Concerning this clone: Its antigen is not yet known. Base quality data are lacking; no much larger clone is found one base away.

The cohort comprised some 680 healthy bone marrow donors. Cohort members were all nominally healthy when sampled, although unrecorded immune exposures were likely present. Of the approximately 610 cohort members, 250 to 300 had positive CMV serostatus and roughly 350 had negative CMV serostatus, and CMV serostatus was not recorded for the donor. Every donor gave a peripheral blood sample, and the peripheral blood mononuclear cells from that sample were used for TCR beta sequencing. Genomic DNA extraction from the blood cell samples was performed with the Qiagen DNeasy Blood Extraction Kit. The chain joins TRBV19 to TRBJ1-5, with the identity of the D gene unclear. The source material was PBMCs. This receptor was obtained from a human donor in good health. The CDR3 protein is CASNEVRNQPQHF. The bases are TGTGCCAGTAATGAGGTGAGGAATCAGCCCCAGCATTTT.